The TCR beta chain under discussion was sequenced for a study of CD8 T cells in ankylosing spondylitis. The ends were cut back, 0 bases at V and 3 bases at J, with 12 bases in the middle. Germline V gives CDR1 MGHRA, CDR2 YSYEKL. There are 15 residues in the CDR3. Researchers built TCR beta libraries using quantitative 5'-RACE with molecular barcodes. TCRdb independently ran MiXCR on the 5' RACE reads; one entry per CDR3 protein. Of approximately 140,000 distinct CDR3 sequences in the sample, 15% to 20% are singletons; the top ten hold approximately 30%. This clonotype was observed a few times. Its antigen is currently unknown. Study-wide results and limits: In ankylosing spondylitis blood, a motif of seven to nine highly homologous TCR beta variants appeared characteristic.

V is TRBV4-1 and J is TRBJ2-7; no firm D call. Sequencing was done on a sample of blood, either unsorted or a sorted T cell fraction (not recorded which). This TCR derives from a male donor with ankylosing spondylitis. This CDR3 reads CASSQEQFPIYEQYF. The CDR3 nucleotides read TGCGCCAGCAGCCAAGAGCAATTCCCGATCTACGAGCAGTACTTC.